A single sample gave rise to the 28 T cell receptor beta chains below, sequenced in a study of vaccination and CD4 T cells after COVID-19. TCRdb passed the PCR reads through MiXCR, listing each CDR3 protein once. The profile shows roughly 19,000 distinct CDR3 sequences, around three fifths of them singletons. The sequences come from CD4+ T cells from blood, collected after SARS-CoV-2 vaccination. Receptors were obtained from a human donor who had recovered from COVID-19.

This clonotype was observed a few times. This chain uses TRBV10-3 with TRBJ1-6, with 7 bases lining up with TRBD1. Trimming cost V 9 bases and J 7 bases; bases outside gene matches: 9. The V gene's germline CDR1 is ENHRY and CDR2 SYGVKD. CDR3 length: 14 amino acids. CDR3 sequence reads: CAINRGDRNSPLHF. The CDR3 nucleotides are TGTGCCATAAACCGGGGGGACAGAAATTCACCCCTCCACTTT.

The rearrangement uses TRBV27 and TRBJ2-7, with TRBD1 matching 7 bases. CDR1 is MNHEY and CDR2 is SMNVEV in the germline V gene (reference sequence). This CDR3 comprises 13 residues. The junction had 2 bases not matched to a gene; V was cut back by 5 bases and J by 1 base. Here the CDR3 DNA reads TGTGCCAGCAGTCTACAGGGGTCCTACGAGCAGTACTTC. It specifies CASSLQGSYEQYF.

The chain joins TRBV30 to TRBJ1-5; D may be TRBD1 (6 bases). Germline CDR1 GTSNPN, CDR2 SVGIG (reference sequence). Trimming pared 5 bases from V and 3 bases from J, leaving 11 bases between. The CDR3 runs to 13 residues. Written as DNA, the CDR3 is TGTGCCTGGTCTCAGGGGAACAATCAGCCCCAGCATTTT. Amino acids: CAWSQGNNQPQHF.

The chain couples TRBV6-5 to TRBJ1-4, with D perhaps TRBD1 (6 bases). V was pared by 2 bases and J by 8 bases, with 9 bases between. The CDR3 length is 13 residues. Per germline, CDR1 MNHEY and CDR2 SVGAGI. The CDR3 sequence: CASSYRTAEKLFF. DNA of the CDR3: TGTGCCAGCAGTTACCGGACAGCCGAAAAACTGTTTTTT.

The genes are TRBV5-8 and TRBJ2-7; 7 bases map to TRBD1. The germline CDR1 and CDR2 sequences are SGHTS and YDEGEE. V trimming: 0 bases; J trimming: 3 bases; junction bases outside the gene matches: 18. The CDR3 is 19 amino acids. This CDR3 is CASSLEGTVPGQRNYEQYF. As DNA, the CDR3 is TGTGCCAGCAGCTTGGAGGGCACCGTACCGGGACAGCGCAACTACGAGCAGTACTTC.

The chain has TRBV20-1 and TRBJ2-3; possible D gene TRBD2, 5 bases. Germline CDR1 reads DFQATT; CDR2 reads SNEGSKA (reference sequence). CDR3 length equals 15 residues. V was cut by 4 bases and J by 4 bases, with 18 bases left in between. The CDR3 DNA reads TGCAGTGCTATCGTCGGGGTAGCGAGTTCAGATACGCAGTATTTT. It is translated as CSAIVGVASSDTQYF.

V and J are TRBV2 and TRBJ2-5; a weak D match, TRBD2 (6 bases). The CDR3 has 13 residues. Trimming took 6 bases from V and 1 from J, leaving 9 bases between them. CDR1 is SNHLY and CDR2 is FYNNEI in the germline V gene. The DNA for the CDR3 is TGTGCCAGCAGCCGGGACTTCCAAGAGACCCAGTACTTC. It is translated as CASSRDFQETQYF.

The gene calls are TRBV10-2 and TRBJ2-1; TRBD2 aligns across 11 bases. The CDR3 consists of 12 residues. V dropped 11 bases and J dropped 5; count of bases not matched to a gene: 2. Germline CDR1 is WSHSY and CDR2 is SAAADI. This chain's CDR3 is CAATSGNNEQFF. The CDR3 bases are TGCGCCGCGACTAGCGGGAACAATGAGCAGTTCTTC.

The chain has TRBV20-1 and TRBJ2-7, with D possibly TRBD2 on 6 matching bases. Germline CDR1 and CDR2: DFQATT and SNEGSKA (reference sequence). This CDR3 region has 15 residues. Trimming pared 0 bases from V and 3 bases from J, leaving 15 bases between. CDR3 protein: CSARDLGGRDYEQYF. In DNA, the CDR3 is TGCAGTGCTAGAGATCTGGGAGGCCGCGACTACGAGCAGTACTTC.

J is TRBJ1-5 and V is TRBV6-2 or TRBV6-3; D remains ambiguous. CDR3 length equals 13 residues. V lost 11 bases and J 9 bases, leaving 20 bases between the germline ends. CDR1 and CDR2 from the germline V gene are MNHEY and SVGEGT. CDR3 coding DNA: TGTGCCGGGCGCACCGGGCCCACGAGGCCCCAGCATTTT. Its protein product is CAGRTGPTRPQHF.

This chain uses TRBV11-2 with TRBJ2-7; D not resolved. Trimming removed 5 bases at V and 3 bases at J, with 5 bases between. Per germline, CDR1 SGHAT and CDR2 FQNNGV. The CDR3 runs to 11 residues. Here the CDR3 DNA reads TGTGCCAGCAGCCCTCGCTACGAGCAGTACTTC. As protein: CASSPRYEQYF.

The chain recombines TRBV12-3 or TRBV12-4 with TRBJ2-3, with TRBD2 matching over 8 bases. After removal of 6 bases from V and 0 bases from J, the junction contained 11 bases not matched to a gene. This CDR3 spans 17 amino acids. The CDR3 is CASSRNPGLGSTDTQYF. The CDR3 DNA follows: TGTGCCAGCAGCCGTAACCCGGGACTAGGGAGCACAGATACGCAGTATTTT.

The chain employs TRBV19 and TRBJ2-1; 13 bases fit TRBD2. Unmatched junction bases numbered 8, after V lost 4 bases and J lost 8 bases. The germline gives CDR1 LNHDA, CDR2 SQIVND (reference sequence). CDR3 length: 16 amino acids. As DNA, the CDR3 is TGTGCCAGTAGTACACGGACTAGCGGGAGTGAGTATGAGCAGTTCTTC. It yields the protein CASSTRTSGSEYEQFF.

This chain uses TRBV2 with TRBJ2-7; D unclear. The CDR3 sequence is 14 residues long. CDR1 SNHLY and CDR2 FYNNEI come from the germline V gene. V lost 6 bases and J 2 bases, leaving 14 bases between the germline ends. Here the CDR3 reads CASRLDNRAYEQYF. CDR3 DNA sequence: TGTGCCAGCAGGCTTGATAACAGAGCCTACGAGCAGTACTTC. The complete variable domain, with remaining parts taken from reference TRBV2 and TRBJ2-7, reads EPEVTQTPSHQVTQMGQEVILRCVPISNHLYFYWYRQILGQKVEFLVSFYNNEISEKSEIFDDQFSVERPDGSNFTLKIRSTKLEDSAMYFCASRLDNRAYEQYFGPGTRLTVT.

This clonotype has more than one count but fewer than ten. The gene calls are TRBV20-1 and TRBJ1-3; D may be TRBD1 (6 bases). Looked up from germline, CDR1 is DFQATT and CDR2 is SNEGSKA (reference sequence). Trimming removed 6 bases from V and 3 bases from J, with 12 bases in between. The CDR3 length is 13 residues. The chain's CDR3 is CSALQGHGNTIYF. The CDR3 DNA reads TGCAGTGCACTACAGGGCCATGGAAACACCATATATTTT.

J is TRBJ1-2 and V is TRBV7-3, with D possibly being TRBD1 (6 bases). Trimming pared 0 bases from V and 7 bases from J, leaving 15 bases between. The CDR3 spans 15 residues. Looked up from germline, CDR1 is SGHTA and CDR2 is FQGTGA. CDR3: CASSLTGSGESGYTF. Written as DNA, the CDR3 is TGTGCCAGCAGCTTAACGGGGTCAGGGGAATCTGGCTACACCTTC.

This clonotype has a single count. J is TRBJ2-6 and V is TRBV27; TRBD1 agrees at 10 bases. The V gene's germline CDR1 is MNHEY and CDR2 SMNVEV (reference sequence). V gave up 8 bases and J gave up 0 bases; unmatched junction bases: 10. CDR3 length: 18 amino acids. CDR3 loop: CASLHRQGASSGANVLTF. The CDR3, as DNA: TGTGCCAGCTTACATCGACAGGGGGCCAGCTCTGGGGCCAACGTCCTGACTTTC.

The rearrangement uses TRBV20-1 and TRBJ2-7, with TRBD2 identical over 9 bases. Germline V gene lookup returns CDR1 DFQATT and CDR2 SNEGSKA (reference sequence). Trimming removed 2 bases from V and 7 bases from J; junction bases left unmatched: 9. This CDR3 is built from 14 residues. In DNA, the CDR3 is TGCAGTGCTAGATTTTCGGCGGGAGGGGGAGAGCAGTACTTC. Translation gives CSARFSAGGGEQYF.

This chain connects TRBV30 to TRBJ2-5; 13 bases line up with TRBD2. V was pared by 4 bases and J by 2 bases, with 10 bases of the junction left unmatched. Looked up from germline, CDR1 is GTSNPN and CDR2 is SVGIG (reference sequence). The CDR3 loop spans 17 amino acids. CDR3 region: CAWNSPGLAGKQETQYF. The CDR3 nucleotides read TGTGCCTGGAACTCTCCGGGACTAGCGGGGAAACAAGAGACCCAGTACTTC.

This rearrangement joins TRBV6-5 to TRBJ1-4; 9 bases match TRBD1. The CDR3 is made up of 18 amino acids. The J segment lost 2 bases and the V segment lost 2 bases, leaving 9 bases of the junction unmatched. Germline V CDR1 and CDR2: MNHEY, SVGAGI. The CDR3 is CASSYRGTGWGTNEKLFF. DNA for the CDR3: TGTGCCAGCAGTTACAGGGGGACAGGGTGGGGCACTAATGAAAAACTGTTTTTT.

This clonotype appeared a few times. The J gene is TRBJ1-1, the V gene TRBV10-3; D may be TRBD1 (5 bases). The CDR3 is made up of 13 amino acids. V lost 7 bases and J 1 base, leaving 10 bases between the germline ends. Germline lookup yields CDR1 ENHRY and CDR2 SYGVKD. CDR3 DNA: TGTGCCATCACGGGGGTGGCGAACACTGAAGCTTTCTTT. As protein: CAITGVANTEAFF.

The chain recombines TRBV6-1 with TRBJ2-2; TRBD2 agrees at 8 bases. Trimming removed 8 bases from V and 7 bases from J; junction bases left unmatched: 12. The CDR3 has 15 amino acids. Germline CDR1 MNHNS, CDR2 SASEGT. DNA of the CDR3: TGTGCCAGCTCTGCGTCGGGAGGGGGTGTCGGGGAGCTGTTTTTT. Translation: CASSASGGGVGELFF.

This clonotype was seen just once. The chain recombines TRBV27 with TRBJ2-3; D perhaps matches TRBD2 (5 bases). Deletions cut 8 bases from V and 2 bases from J, with 11 bases between. This CDR3 region has 13 residues. Germline lookup yields CDR1 MNHEY and CDR2 SMNVEV (reference sequence). CDR3 loop: CASRGLNTDTQYF. CDR3 in DNA: TGTGCCAGCCGCGGGCTTAACACAGATACGCAGTATTTT.

Only a few counts were recorded for this clonotype. The chain links TRBV6-4 to TRBJ2-2, with 8 bases that match TRBD1. The V gene's germline CDR1 is MRHNA and CDR2 SNTAGT. V was pared by 3 bases and J by 2 bases, with 2 bases of the junction left unmatched. The CDR3 spans 15 residues. CDR3 bases: TGTGCCAGCAGTGAAGGACAGGGAAACACCGGGGAGCTGTTTTTT. Translation gives CASSEGQGNTGELFF.

The count of this clonotype is one. The chain employs TRBV6-2 or TRBV6-3 and TRBJ2-2; a weak D match, TRBD2 (5 bases). The CDR3 loop spans 14 amino acids. The germline V gene has CDR1 MNHEY and CDR2 SVGEGT. V was shortened by 5 bases and J by 8 bases, with 15 bases between the two germline ends. CDR3: CASSADLASGELFF. The CDR3 nucleotides read TGTGCCAGCAGTGCAGATCTAGCTTCTGGGGAGCTGTTTTTT.

The chain combines TRBV28 with TRBJ2-1, with D possibly matching TRBD1 (6 bases). CDR3 size: 15 residues. The germline V gene has CDR1 MDHEN and CDR2 SYDVKM. The V and J ends lost 7 bases and 6 bases respectively, with 19 bases between them. In DNA, the CDR3 is TGTGCCAGCATTCCCCTGGGGGCCACCTTCAATGAGCAGTTCTTC. Residues: CASIPLGATFNEQFF.

This clonotype was observed a few times. V usage is TRBV19 and J usage is TRBJ2-2; D not certain. The germline gives CDR1 LNHDA, CDR2 SQIVND (reference sequence). This CDR3 is built from 14 residues. V lost 9 bases and J lost 1, with 12 bases in between. The CDR3 loop is CASVERGNTGELFF. The DNA of the CDR3 is TGTGCCAGCGTCGAGAGAGGGAACACCGGGGAGCTGTTTTTT.

The chain links TRBV20-1 to TRBJ2-3; tentative D call: TRBD2 (6 bases). Germline V gene data show CDR1 as DFQATT and CDR2 as SNEGSKA (reference sequence). This CDR3 has 13 residues. The germline V and J ends were trimmed by 3 bases and 2 bases, with 9 bases remaining between them. CDR3 protein: CSASWGVTDTQYF. The DNA for the CDR3 is TGCAGTGCTAGTTGGGGGGTCACAGATACGCAGTATTTT.